This T cell receptor beta chain was captured in a study of cytomegalovirus exposure and HLA in healthy donors. Study observations and caveats: A few V segments could not be told apart, such as TRBV6-2 and TRBV6-3, and were left out.

Both 60 Vbeta primers and 13 Jbeta primers went into the PCR. This table comes from immunoSEQ multiplex PCR, and its TCRdb copy is limited to in-frame clones, with some not included. The data contain some 190,000 clones, 60% to 85% of them singletons. The germline gives CDR1 GTSNPN, CDR2 SVGIG (reference sequence). The CDR3 has 13 amino acids. The V and J ends lost 6 bases and 2 bases, in that order; junction bases with no gene match: 7. A note on this clone: Its antigen is currently unknown.

The sequenced sample was PBMCs. The rearrangement joins TRBV30 to TRBJ2-7; TRBD1 matches 7 bases. The receptor was derived from a man aged 18-30 years in good health and CMV-seronegative. The CDR3: CACNRDSTYEQYF. CDR3 DNA sequence: TGTGCCTGCAACCGGGACAGCACCTACGAGCAGTACTTC.